This T cell receptor beta chain was captured by sequencing in a study of neurological immune-mediated disorders. This clonotype has a count of ten or more. Germline-derived CDR1 and CDR2 are SGHRS and YFSETQ. Germline trimming cut 4 bases from V and 8 bases from J; bases unmatched to any gene: 7. This CDR3 is built from 14 residues. TCRdb reprocessed the 5' RACE reads via MiXCR and lists one record per CDR3 protein. The table lists about 65,000 distinct CDR3 sequences, approximately 4.1% of them singletons. Sequencing was performed on PBMCs. This chain links TRBV5-1 with TRBJ1-4, with TRBD1 identical over 8 bases. The clonotype was recovered from a man between 50 and 59 years old with multiple sclerosis. The CDR3: CASSDGQGGEKLFF. Written as DNA, the CDR3 is TGCGCCAGCAGCGATGGACAGGGAGGAGAAAAACTGTTTTTT.